Below, 8 T cell receptor beta chains from the same sample are listed, as sequenced in a study of CD8 T cells in ankylosing spondylitis. TCRdb re-called the 5' RACE reads through MiXCR, storing one row per CDR3 protein. This repertoire shows roughly 180,000 distinct CDR3 sequences, 9.8% found once; its top ten account for over 13%. Specimen: blood, either unsorted or a sorted T cell fraction (not recorded which). The receptors come from a female donor with ankylosing spondylitis or in good health (not recorded which).

The chain couples TRBV30 to TRBJ1-1; D is possibly TRBD1 (5 bases). Trimming pared 4 bases from V and 1 base from J, leaving 10 bases between. The CDR3 loop spans 13 amino acids. Per the germline V gene, CDR1 is GTSNPN and CDR2 is SVGIG (reference sequence). CDR3 in DNA: TGTGCCTGGAACCGGGGGGGGAACACTGAAGCTTTCTTT. Translating gives CAWNRGGNTEAFF.

This sequence joins TRBV10-3 and TRBJ1-5, with TRBD1 identical over 8 bases. The CDR3 totals 14 residues. From germline, CDR1 is ENHRY and CDR2 SYGVKD. After removal of 10 bases from V and 3 bases from J, the junction contained 8 bases not matched to a gene. CDR3 region: CASHQTGANQPQHF. CDR3 bases: TGTGCCAGCCACCAGACAGGGGCCAATCAGCCCCAGCATTTT.

This clonotype was seen a handful of times. This sequence joins TRBV2 and TRBJ2-7; no firm D call. Germline assignment: CDR1 SNHLY and CDR2 FYNNEI. Trimming took off 2 bases at V and 0 bases at J, with 8 bases between the two ends. CDR3 length: 14 amino acids. The CDR3, as DNA: TGTGCCAGCAGTGAAATTGGCGGCTCCTACGAGCAGTACTTC. Translated: CASSEIGGSYEQYF. Full variable domain (rest looked up from reference TRBV2 and TRBJ2-7): EPEVTQTPSHQVTQMGQEVILRCVPISNHLYFYWYRQILGQKVEFLVSFYNNEISEKSEIFDDQFSVERPDGSNFTLKIRSTKLEDSAMYFCASSEIGGSYEQYFGPGTRLTVT.

The chain is built from TRBV7-9 and TRBJ1-2; the match to TRBD1 covers 12 bases. In germline, CDR1 is SEHNR, CDR2 FQNEAQ (reference sequence). The CDR3 length is 15 residues. The ends lost 4 bases at V and 6 bases at J; junction bases unmatched: 6. The CDR3 DNA reads as TGTGCCAGCAGCTCTAGCCGGGACAGGGGGCATGGCTACACCTTC. Its protein product is CASSSSRDRGHGYTF.

This clonotype has a handful of counts. This sequence joins TRBV9 and TRBJ1-6; no definite D call. CDR3 length equals 15 residues. The germline CDR1 and CDR2 sequences are SGDLS and YYNGEE. V lost 4 bases to trimming and J lost 10 bases, with 18 bases between them. DNA for the CDR3: TGTGCCAGCAGCCCGTGGGCCGCCCGCACCTCACCCCTCCACTTT. Translated: CASSPWAARTSPLHF.

This clonotype has ten or more counts. V is TRBV19 and J is TRBJ2-7, with D perhaps matching TRBD1 or TRBD2 (5 bases each). V lost 10 bases and J lost 5, with 27 bases in between. This CDR3 is 16 amino acids long. Germline loops: CDR1 LNHDA, CDR2 SQIVND (reference sequence). The DNA for the CDR3 is TGTGCCAACCGACGGGCTGGCTCGGAGGAACAGGACGAGCAGTACTTC. This sequence encodes CANRRAGSEEQDEQYF.

The rearrangement links TRBV20-1 to TRBJ1-1, with D hard to call. CDR1 is DFQATT and CDR2 is SNEGSKA in the germline V gene (reference sequence). Between the trimmed V and J ends, which lost 4 bases and 8 bases, there was a span of 17 bases. The CDR3 loop spans 13 amino acids. The CDR3 here is CSAMRTSLSEAFF. CDR3 in DNA: TGCAGTGCTATGAGGACGTCGCTCAGCGAAGCTTTCTTT.

This clonotype appeared many times. The rearrangement links TRBV7-9 to TRBJ2-7; 8 nucleotides agree with TRBD2. The CDR3 has 15 amino acids. V lost 5 bases to trimming and J lost 5 bases; unmatched junction nucleotides: 11. Germline V gene data show CDR1 as SEHNR and CDR2 as FQNEAQ (reference sequence). The CDR3 protein is CASSISSGMVHEQYF. The CDR3 DNA sequence: TGTGCCAGCAGCATCAGTAGCGGGATGGTCCACGAGCAGTACTTC. The full variable domain, its missing parts supplied by reference TRBV7-9 and TRBJ2-7, is DTGVSQNPRHKITKRGQNVTFRCDPISEHNRLYWYRQTLGQGPEFLTYFQNEAQLEKSRLLSDRFSAERPKGSFSTLEIQRTEQGDSAMYLCASSISSGMVHEQYFGPGTRLTVT.